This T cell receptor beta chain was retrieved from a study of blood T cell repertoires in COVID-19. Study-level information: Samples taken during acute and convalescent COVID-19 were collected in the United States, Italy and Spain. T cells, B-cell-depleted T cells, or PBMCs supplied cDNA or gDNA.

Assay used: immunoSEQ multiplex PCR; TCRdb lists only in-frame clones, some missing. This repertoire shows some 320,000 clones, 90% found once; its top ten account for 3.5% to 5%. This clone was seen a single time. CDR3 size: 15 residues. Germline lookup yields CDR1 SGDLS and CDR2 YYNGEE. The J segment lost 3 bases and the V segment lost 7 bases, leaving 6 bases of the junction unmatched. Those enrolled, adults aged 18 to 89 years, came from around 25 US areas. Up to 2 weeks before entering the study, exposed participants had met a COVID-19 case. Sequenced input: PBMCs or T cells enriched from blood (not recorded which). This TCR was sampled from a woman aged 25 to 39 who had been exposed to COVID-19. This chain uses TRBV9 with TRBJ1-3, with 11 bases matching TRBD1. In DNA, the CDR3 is TGTGCCAGCGGACAGGGGGCCTTCTATGGAAACACCATATATTTT. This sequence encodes CASGQGAFYGNTIYF.